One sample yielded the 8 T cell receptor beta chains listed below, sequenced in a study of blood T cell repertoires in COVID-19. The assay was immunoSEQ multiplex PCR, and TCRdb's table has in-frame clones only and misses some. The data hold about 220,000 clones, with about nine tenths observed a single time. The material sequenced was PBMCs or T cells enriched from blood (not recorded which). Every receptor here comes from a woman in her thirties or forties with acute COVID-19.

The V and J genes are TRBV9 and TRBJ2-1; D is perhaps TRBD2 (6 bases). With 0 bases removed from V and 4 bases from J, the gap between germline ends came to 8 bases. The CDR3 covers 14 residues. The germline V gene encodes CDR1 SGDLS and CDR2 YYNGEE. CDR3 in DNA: TGTGCCAGCAGCGTAGCCGCGGGGTACAATGAGCAGTTCTTC. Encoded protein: CASSVAAGYNEQFF.

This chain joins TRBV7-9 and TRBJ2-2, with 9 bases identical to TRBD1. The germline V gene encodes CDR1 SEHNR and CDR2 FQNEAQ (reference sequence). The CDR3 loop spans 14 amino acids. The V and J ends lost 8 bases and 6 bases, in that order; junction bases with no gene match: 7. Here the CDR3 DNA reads TGTGCCAGCGGGACAGGGTGGATTTCCGGGGAGCTGTTTTTT. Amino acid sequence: CASGTGWISGELFF. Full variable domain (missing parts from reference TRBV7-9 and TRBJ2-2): DTGVSQNPRHKITKRGQNVTFRCDPISEHNRLYWYRQTLGQGPEFLTYFQNEAQLEKSRLLSDRFSAERPKGSFSTLEIQRTEQGDSAMYLCASGTGWISGELFFGEGSRLTVL.

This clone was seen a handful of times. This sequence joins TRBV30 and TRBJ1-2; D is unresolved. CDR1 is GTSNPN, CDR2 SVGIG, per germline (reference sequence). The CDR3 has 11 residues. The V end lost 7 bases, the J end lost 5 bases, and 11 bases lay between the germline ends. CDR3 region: CASIQKYGYTF. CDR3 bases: TGTGCCTCCATACAGAAATATGGCTACACCTTC.

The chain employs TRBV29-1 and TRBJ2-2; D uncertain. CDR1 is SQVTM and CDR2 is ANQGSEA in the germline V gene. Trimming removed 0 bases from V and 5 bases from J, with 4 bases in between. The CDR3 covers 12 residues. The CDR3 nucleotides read TGCAGCGTTGAAGATACAACCGGGGAGCTGTTTTTT. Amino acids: CSVEDTTGELFF.

CDR3 sequence reads: CASSSAGGTQYF. CDR3 sequence (DNA): TGTGCCAGCAGTTCGGCCGGAGGTACGCAGTATTTT. V usage is TRBV6-5 and J usage is TRBJ2-3; D perhaps matches TRBD2 (5 bases). The germline CDR1 and CDR2 sequences are MNHEY and SVGAGI. Trimming removed 4 bases from V and 8 bases from J, with 10 bases in between. The length of the CDR3 is 12 residues.

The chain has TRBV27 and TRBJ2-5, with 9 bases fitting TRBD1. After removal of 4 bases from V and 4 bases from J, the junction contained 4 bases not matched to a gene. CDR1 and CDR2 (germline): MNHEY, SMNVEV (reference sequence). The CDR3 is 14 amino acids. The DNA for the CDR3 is TGTGCCAGCAGTTCGGGACAGGGACGAGAGACCCAGTACTTC. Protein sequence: CASSSGQGRETQYF.

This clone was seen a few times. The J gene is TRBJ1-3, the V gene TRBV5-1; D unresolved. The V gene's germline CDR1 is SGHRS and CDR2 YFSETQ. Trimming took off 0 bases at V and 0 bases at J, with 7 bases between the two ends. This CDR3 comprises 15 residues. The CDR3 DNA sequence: TGCGCCAGCAGCTTGGGCTCGAGCTCTGGAAACACCATATATTTT. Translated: CASSLGSSSGNTIYF.

CDR3 residues: CASSLSGGTYNEQFF. CDR3 nucleotides: TGTGCCAGCAGTCTAAGCGGGGGGACCTACAATGAGCAGTTCTTC. This chain links TRBV6-4 with TRBJ2-1, with TRBD2 identical over 9 bases. Trimming at V came to 5 bases and at J to 2 bases, leaving 4 bases not matched to a gene. Germline assignment: CDR1 MRHNA and CDR2 SNTAGT. This CDR3 contains 15 residues.